This T cell receptor (beta chain) was captured by sequencing in a study of sequential checkpoint blockade in melanoma. Study details: First-line arms were nivolumab then ipilimumab, or the reverse, randomized 1:1.

TCRdb's table, derived via immunoSEQ multiplex PCR, lists solely in-frame clones and lacks some. The profile shows about 6,100 clones, around half of them singletons. V gave up 6 bases and J gave up 9 bases; unmatched junction bases: 5. This CDR3 spans 14 amino acids. Germline CDR1 and CDR2: MNHEY and SVGAGI. Treatment reported: randomized to nivolumab then ipilimumab (arm A) or the reverse (arm B). Specimen: CD8+ T cells sorted from blood (inferred from file names), collected from a patient given nivolumab and ipilimumab in sequence. The TCR comes from a human patient with melanoma. Some clones in this sample may be carry-over from other donors' samples. The genes are TRBV6-5 and TRBJ1-6, with TRBD1 matching over 10 bases. In DNA form, the CDR3 reads TGTGCCAGCAGGCCGACAGGGGGCGGTTCACCCCTCCACTTT. Translated, it gives CASRPTGGGSPLHF.